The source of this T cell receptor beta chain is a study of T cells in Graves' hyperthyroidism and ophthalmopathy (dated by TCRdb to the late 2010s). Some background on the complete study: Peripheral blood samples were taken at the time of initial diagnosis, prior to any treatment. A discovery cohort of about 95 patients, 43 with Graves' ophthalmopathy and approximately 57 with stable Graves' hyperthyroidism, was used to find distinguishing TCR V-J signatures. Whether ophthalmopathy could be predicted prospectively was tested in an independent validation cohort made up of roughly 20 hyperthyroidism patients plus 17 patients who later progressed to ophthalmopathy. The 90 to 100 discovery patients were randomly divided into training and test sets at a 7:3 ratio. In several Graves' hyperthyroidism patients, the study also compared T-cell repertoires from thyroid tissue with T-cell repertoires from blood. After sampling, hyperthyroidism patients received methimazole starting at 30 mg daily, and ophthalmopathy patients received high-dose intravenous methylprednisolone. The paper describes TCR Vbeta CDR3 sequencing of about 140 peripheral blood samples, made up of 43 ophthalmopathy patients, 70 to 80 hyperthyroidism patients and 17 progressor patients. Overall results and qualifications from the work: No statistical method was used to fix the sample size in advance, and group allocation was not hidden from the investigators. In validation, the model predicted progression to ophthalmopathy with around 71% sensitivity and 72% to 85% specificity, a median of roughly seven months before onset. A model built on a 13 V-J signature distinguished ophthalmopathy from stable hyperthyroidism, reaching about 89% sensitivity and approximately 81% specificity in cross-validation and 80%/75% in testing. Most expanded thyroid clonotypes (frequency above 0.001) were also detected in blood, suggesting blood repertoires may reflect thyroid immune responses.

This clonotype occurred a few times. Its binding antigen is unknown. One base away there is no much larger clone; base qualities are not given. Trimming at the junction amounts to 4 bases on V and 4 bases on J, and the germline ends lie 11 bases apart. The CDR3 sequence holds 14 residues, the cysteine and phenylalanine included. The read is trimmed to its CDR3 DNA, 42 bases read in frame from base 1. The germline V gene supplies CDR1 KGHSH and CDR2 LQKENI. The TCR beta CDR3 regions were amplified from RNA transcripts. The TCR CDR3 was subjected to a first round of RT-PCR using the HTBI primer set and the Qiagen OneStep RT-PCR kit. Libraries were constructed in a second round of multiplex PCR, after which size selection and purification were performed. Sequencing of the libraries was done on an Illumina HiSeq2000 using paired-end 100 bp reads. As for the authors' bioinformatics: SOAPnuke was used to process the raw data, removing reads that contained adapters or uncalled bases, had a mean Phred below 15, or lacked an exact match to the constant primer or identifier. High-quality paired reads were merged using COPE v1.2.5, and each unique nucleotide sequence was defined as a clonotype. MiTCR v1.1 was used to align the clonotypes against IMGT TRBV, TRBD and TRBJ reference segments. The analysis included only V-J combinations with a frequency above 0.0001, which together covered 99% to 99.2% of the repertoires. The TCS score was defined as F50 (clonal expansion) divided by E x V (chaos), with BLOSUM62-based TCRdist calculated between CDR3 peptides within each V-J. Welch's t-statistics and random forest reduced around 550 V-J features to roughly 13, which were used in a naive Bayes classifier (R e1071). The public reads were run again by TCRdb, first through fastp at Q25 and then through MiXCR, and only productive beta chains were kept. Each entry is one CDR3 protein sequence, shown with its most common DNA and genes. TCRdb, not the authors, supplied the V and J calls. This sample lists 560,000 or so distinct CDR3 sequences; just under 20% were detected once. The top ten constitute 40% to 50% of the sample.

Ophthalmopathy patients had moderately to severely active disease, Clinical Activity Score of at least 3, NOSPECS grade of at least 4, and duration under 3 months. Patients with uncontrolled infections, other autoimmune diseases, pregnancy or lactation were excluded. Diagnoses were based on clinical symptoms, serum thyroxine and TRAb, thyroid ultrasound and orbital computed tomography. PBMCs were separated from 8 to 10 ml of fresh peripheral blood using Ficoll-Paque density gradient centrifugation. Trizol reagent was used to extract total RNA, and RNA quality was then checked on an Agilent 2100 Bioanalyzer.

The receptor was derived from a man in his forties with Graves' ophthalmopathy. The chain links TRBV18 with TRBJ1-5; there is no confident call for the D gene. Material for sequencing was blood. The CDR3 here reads CASSRLQQNQPQHF. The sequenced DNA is TGTGCCAGCTCACGGCTTCAGCAGAATCAGCCCCAGCATTTT.